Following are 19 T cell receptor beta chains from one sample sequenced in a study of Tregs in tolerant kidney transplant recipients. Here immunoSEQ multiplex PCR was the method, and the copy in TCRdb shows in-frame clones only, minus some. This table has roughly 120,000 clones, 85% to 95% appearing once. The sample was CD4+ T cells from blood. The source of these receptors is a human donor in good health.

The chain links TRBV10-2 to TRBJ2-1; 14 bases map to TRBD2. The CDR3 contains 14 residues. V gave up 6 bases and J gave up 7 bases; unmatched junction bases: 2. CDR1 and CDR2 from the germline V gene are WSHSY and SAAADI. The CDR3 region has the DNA TGCGCCAGCAGGTGGACTAGCGGGGGGAATGAGCAGTTCTTC. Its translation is CASRWTSGGNEQFF.

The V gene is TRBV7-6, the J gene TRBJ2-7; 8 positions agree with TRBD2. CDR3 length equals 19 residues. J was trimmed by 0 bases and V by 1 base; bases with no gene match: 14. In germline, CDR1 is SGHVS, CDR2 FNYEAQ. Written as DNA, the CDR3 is TGTGCCAGCAGCTTAGAGGCTAGCGGGCCAACTCCCCACTCCTACGAGCAGTACTTC. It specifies CASSLEASGPTPHSYEQYF.

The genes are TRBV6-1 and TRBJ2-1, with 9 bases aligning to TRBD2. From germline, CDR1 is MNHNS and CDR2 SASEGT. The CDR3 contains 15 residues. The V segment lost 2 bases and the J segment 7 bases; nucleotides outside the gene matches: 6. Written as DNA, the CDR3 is TGTGCCAGCAGTGAATGGCGGGGGGGCGGGAATGAGCAGTTCTTC. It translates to CASSEWRGGGNEQFF.

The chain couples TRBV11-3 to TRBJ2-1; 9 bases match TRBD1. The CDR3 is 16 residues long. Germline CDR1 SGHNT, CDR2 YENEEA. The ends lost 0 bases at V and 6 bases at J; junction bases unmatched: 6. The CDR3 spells CASSLDGGTGFNEQFF. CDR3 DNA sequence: TGTGCCAGCAGCTTAGACGGGGGGACAGGGTTCAATGAGCAGTTCTTC.

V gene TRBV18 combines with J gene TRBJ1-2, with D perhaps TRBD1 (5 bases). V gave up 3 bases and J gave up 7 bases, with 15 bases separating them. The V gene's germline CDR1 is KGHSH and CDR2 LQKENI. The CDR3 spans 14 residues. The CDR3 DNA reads TGTGCCAGCTCACCTGGTCAAGGGGTGGCTGGCTACACCTTC. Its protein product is CASSPGQGVAGYTF. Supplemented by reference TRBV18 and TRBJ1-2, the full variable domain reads NAGVMQNPRHLVRRRGQEARLRCSPMKGHSHVYWYRQLPEEGLKFMVYLQKENIIDESGMPKERFSAEFPKEGPSILRIQQVVRGDSAAYFCASSPGQGVAGYTFGSGTRLTVV.

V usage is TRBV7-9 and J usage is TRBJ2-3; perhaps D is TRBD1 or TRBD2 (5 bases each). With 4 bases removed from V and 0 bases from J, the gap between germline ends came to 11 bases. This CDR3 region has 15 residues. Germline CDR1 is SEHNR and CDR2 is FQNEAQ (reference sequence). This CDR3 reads CASSSDGASTDTQYF. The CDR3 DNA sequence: TGTGCCAGCAGCTCCGACGGGGCTAGCACAGATACGCAGTATTTT.

Here the CDR3 reads CASSTGVNYGYTF. For the CDR3, the DNA is TGCGCCAGCAGCACAGGGGTTAACTATGGCTACACCTTC. The chain uses TRBV5-1 and TRBJ1-2; 7 nucleotides agree with TRBD1. The CDR3 spans 13 residues. V was clipped by 4 bases and J by 1 base; unmatched bases: 1. Germline V gene data show CDR1 as SGHRS and CDR2 as YFSETQ.

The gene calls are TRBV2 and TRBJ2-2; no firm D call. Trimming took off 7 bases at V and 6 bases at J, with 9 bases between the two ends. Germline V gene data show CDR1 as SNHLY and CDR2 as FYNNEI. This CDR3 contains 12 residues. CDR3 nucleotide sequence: TGTGCCAGCACGGTCGGCGCCGGGGAGCTGTTTTTT. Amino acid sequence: CASTVGAGELFF.

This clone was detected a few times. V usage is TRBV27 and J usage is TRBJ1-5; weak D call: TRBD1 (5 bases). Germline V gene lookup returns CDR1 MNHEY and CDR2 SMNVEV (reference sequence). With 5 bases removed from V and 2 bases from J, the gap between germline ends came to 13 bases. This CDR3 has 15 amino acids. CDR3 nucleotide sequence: TGTGCCAGCAGTCAGGGCCCTACCGGCAATCAGCCCCAGCATTTT. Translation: CASSQGPTGNQPQHF.

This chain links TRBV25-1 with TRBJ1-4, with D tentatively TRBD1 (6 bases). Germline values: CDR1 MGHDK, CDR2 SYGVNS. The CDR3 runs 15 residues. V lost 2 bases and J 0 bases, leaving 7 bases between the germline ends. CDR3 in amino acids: CASSEGGATNEKLFF. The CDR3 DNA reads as TGTGCCAGCAGTGAAGGGGGCGCAACTAATGAAAAACTGTTTTTT.

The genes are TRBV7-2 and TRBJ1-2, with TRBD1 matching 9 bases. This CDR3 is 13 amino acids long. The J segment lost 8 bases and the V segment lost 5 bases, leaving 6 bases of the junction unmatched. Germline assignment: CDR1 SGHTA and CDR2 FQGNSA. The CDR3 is CASSPGTGSGYTF. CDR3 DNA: TGTGCCAGCAGCCCCGGGACAGGGAGCGGCTACACCTTC.

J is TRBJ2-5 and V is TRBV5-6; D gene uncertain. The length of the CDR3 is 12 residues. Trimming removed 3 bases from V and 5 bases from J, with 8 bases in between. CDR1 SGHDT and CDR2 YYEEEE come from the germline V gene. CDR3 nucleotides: TGTGCCAGCAGCTGGAGTACTGAGACCCAGTACTTC. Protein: CASSWSTETQYF.

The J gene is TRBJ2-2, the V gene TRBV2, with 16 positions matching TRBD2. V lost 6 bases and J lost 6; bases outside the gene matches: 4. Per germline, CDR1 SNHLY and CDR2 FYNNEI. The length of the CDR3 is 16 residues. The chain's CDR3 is CASSLGTSGRAGELFF. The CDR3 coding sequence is TGTGCCAGCAGCTTAGGGACTAGCGGGAGGGCCGGGGAGCTGTTTTTT.

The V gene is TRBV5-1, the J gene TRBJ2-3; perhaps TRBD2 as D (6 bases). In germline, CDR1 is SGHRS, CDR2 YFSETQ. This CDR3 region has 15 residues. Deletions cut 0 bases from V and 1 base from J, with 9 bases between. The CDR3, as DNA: TGCGCCAGCAGCTTGGTGGCTAGCGGCACAGATACGCAGTATTTT. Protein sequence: CASSLVASGTDTQYF.

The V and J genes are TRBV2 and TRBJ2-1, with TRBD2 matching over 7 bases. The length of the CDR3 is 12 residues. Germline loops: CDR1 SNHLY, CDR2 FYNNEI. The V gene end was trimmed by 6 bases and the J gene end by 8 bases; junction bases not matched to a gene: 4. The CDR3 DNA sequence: TGTGCCAGCAGCAACCGGGGGGATGAGCAGTTCTTC. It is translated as CASSNRGDEQFF. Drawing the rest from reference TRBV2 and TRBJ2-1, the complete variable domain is EPEVTQTPSHQVTQMGQEVILRCVPISNHLYFYWYRQILGQKVEFLVSFYNNEISEKSEIFDDQFSVERPDGSNFTLKIRSTKLEDSAMYFCASSNRGDEQFFGPGTRLTVL.

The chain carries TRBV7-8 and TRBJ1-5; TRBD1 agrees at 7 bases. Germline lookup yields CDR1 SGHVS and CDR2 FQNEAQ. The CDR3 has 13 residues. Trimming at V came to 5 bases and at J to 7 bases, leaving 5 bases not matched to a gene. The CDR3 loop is CASSTNRGQPQHF. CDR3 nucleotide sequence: TGTGCCAGCAGCACAAACAGGGGCCAGCCCCAGCATTTT. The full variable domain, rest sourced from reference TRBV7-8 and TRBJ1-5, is GAGVSQSPRYKVAKRGQDVALRCDPISGHVSLFWYQQALGQGPEFLTYFQNEAQLDKSGLPSDRFFAERPEGSVSTLKIQRTQQEDSAVYLCASSTNRGQPQHFGDGTRLSIL.

The CDR3 loop is CASSLGIGQPQHF. The CDR3 DNA reads TGTGCCAGCAGTCTTGGGATAGGTCAGCCCCAGCATTTT. This chain connects TRBV5-6 to TRBJ1-5, with D hard to call. V gave up 5 bases and J gave up 6 bases, with 12 bases separating them. The CDR3 runs to 13 residues. From germline, CDR1 is SGHDT and CDR2 YYEEEE.

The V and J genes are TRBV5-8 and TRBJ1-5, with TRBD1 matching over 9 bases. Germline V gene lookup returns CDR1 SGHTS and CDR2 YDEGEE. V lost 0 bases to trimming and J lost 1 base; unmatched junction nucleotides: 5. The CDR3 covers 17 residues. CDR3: CASSLGQGVGSNQPQHF. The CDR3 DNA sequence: TGTGCCAGCAGCTTGGGACAGGGGGTAGGCAGCAATCAGCCCCAGCATTTT.

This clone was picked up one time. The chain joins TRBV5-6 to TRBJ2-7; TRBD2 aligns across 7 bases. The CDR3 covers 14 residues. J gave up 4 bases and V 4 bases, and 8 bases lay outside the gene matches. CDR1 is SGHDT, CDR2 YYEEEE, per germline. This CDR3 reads CASSPGLEGYEQYF. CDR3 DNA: TGTGCCAGCAGCCCCGGACTAGAAGGGTACGAGCAGTACTTC.